This TCR beta chain originates from a study of post-analysis software for immune sequencing data. Study information: Relapsing-remitting, secondary progressive and progressive-relapsing forms of multiple sclerosis all featured among disease courses.

Of note for this clonotype: The antigen is undetermined.

Each TCR beta cDNA library carried unique molecular identifiers. The T cell input of roughly 1 to 11 million gave roughly 500,000 cDNA molecules. MiXCR, applied by TCRdb to the PCR reads, yields one record per CDR3 protein. The table includes roughly 430,000 distinct CDR3 sequences, 30% to 40% detected once. CDR3 length: 13 residues. The V gene lost 2 bases and the J gene lost 1 base, with 6 bases spanning the gap. Germline V CDR1 and CDR2: SGHTA, FQGTGA. Regarding the study as a whole: About 5 TRBV segments were more frequent in patients than controls; TRBV5-6, TRBV5-1 and TRBV20-1 belonged to this group.

Source material: blood. The rearrangement links TRBV7-3 to TRBJ2-7; D unresolved. The clonotype comes from a girl aged 2 to 9 with multiple sclerosis. The CDR3 spells CASSLYPSYEQYF. DNA of the CDR3: TGTGCCAGCAGCTTATACCCGTCCTACGAGCAGTACTTC.